One sample yielded the 25 T cell receptor beta chains listed below, sequenced in a study of blood T cell repertoires in COVID-19. Here immunoSEQ multiplex PCR was the method, and the copy in TCRdb shows in-frame clones only, minus some. The data show 30,000 to 40,000 clones, roughly 74% seen once. The source material was peripheral blood. These receptors originate from an elderly man with active or convalescent COVID-19.

This clone has only a few counts. The V and J genes are TRBV13 and TRBJ1-2, with 8 bases fitting TRBD1. Per germline, CDR1 PRHDT and CDR2 FYEKMQ (reference sequence). V was pared by 2 bases and J by 5 bases, with 4 bases of the junction left unmatched. CDR3 size: 14 residues. Here the CDR3 DNA reads TGTGCCAGCAGCTTAAGGGGACAGGTGTATGGCTACACCTTC. Its protein product is CASSLRGQVYGYTF.

This clone has only one observation. The chain employs TRBV30 and TRBJ2-3; 7 bases are a match to TRBD2. Losses at the gene ends were 4 bases for V and 3 bases for J; bases not matched to a gene: 10. The CDR3 is 15 residues long. Germline V gene sequence: CDR1 GTSNPN, CDR2 SVGIG (reference sequence). CDR3 sequence reads: CAWTMRGGMTDTQYF. The DNA of the CDR3 is TGTGCCTGGACTATGCGCGGGGGAATGACAGATACGCAGTATTTT.

The J gene is TRBJ1-3, the V gene TRBV5-6; D unresolved. The CDR3 covers 12 residues. The V gene lost 3 bases and the J gene lost 4 bases, with 5 bases spanning the gap. The germline V gene has CDR1 SGHDT and CDR2 YYEEEE. The CDR3 DNA reads TGTGCCAGCAGCTCCGAGGGAAACACCATATATTTT. Amino acids: CASSSEGNTIYF.

This clone was found a few times. This chain connects TRBV19 to TRBJ2-1, with 10 nucleotides matching TRBD2. CDR1 and CDR2 from the germline V gene are LNHDA and SQIVND (reference sequence). Trimming at V came to 5 bases and at J to 7 bases, leaving 11 bases not matched to a gene. CDR3 length: 16 residues. CDR3 bases: TGTGCCAGTAGTTCCATACTAGCGGGATTGGATAATGAGCAGTTCTTC. Translated: CASSSILAGLDNEQFF.

The rearrangement uses TRBV12-5 and TRBJ1-6; the D gene is possibly TRBD1 (5 bases). The ends were cut back, 0 bases at V and 0 bases at J, with 24 bases in the middle. The CDR3 extends over 22 amino acids. CDR1 is LGHNT, CDR2 FRNRAP, per germline. The CDR3 here is CASGLVERGATTTSSYNSPLHF. The CDR3 DNA is TGTGCTAGTGGTTTGGTAGAGCGCGGGGCAACAACTACAAGCTCCTATAATTCACCCCTCCACTTT.

The chain joins TRBV28 to TRBJ2-5; TRBD1 aligns across 9 bases. The CDR3 runs to 15 residues. Germline loops: CDR1 MDHEN, CDR2 SYDVKM. V shed 5 bases and J 4 bases; nucleotides not matched to a gene: 8. CDR3 sequence (DNA): TGTGCCAGCAGTATCGACAGGGGGGTAAGAGAGACCCAGTACTTC. Encoded protein: CASSIDRGVRETQYF.

The J gene is TRBJ1-1, the V gene TRBV28, with D possibly TRBD1 on 6 matching bases. Trimming took 4 bases from V and 6 from J, leaving 15 bases between them. This CDR3 comprises 14 residues. Germline V gene sequence: CDR1 MDHEN, CDR2 SYDVKM. The CDR3 region is CASSSPGVSAEAFF. Written as DNA, the CDR3 is TGTGCCAGCAGTTCCCCAGGGGTGTCGGCTGAAGCTTTCTTT.

The chain recombines TRBV29-1 with TRBJ1-2; perhaps TRBD1 as D (5 bases). The CDR3 sequence is 14 residues long. Trimming took off 4 bases at V and 8 bases at J, with 20 bases between the two ends. Germline V gene sequence: CDR1 SQVTM, CDR2 ANQGSEA. CDR3 protein: CSVVGTGEVFGYTF. The CDR3 DNA is TGCAGCGTTGTGGGAACGGGGGAGGTGTTCGGCTACACCTTC.

The chain employs TRBV28 and TRBJ2-7; 7 positions agree with TRBD1. This CDR3 is built from 18 residues. After removal of 1 base from V and 5 bases from J, the junction contained 17 bases not matched to a gene. Germline CDR1 reads MDHEN; CDR2 reads SYDVKM. The CDR3 loop reads CASSLLLRVQGVGHEQYF. Written as DNA, the CDR3 is TGTGCCAGCAGTTTATTACTTCGTGTCCAGGGGGTTGGTCACGAGCAGTACTTC.

V is TRBV28 and J is TRBJ1-5; 8 bases agree with TRBD1. After removal of 6 bases from V and 0 bases from J, the junction contained 7 bases not matched to a gene. Germline-derived CDR1 and CDR2 are MDHEN and SYDVKM. The CDR3 has 16 residues. CDR3: CASRSDREGSNQPQHF. In DNA, the CDR3 is TGTGCCAGCAGATCGGACAGGGAGGGTAGCAATCAGCCCCAGCATTTT.

This clone was recorded once. The chain couples TRBV28 to TRBJ1-1; 7 bases agree with TRBD1. CDR1 is MDHEN and CDR2 is SYDVKM in the germline V gene. J gave up 6 bases and V 3 bases, and 7 bases lay outside the gene matches. This CDR3 has 14 residues. The CDR3 reads CASSLYRGSAEAFF. The CDR3 nucleotides read TGTGCCAGCAGTTTGTACAGGGGAAGCGCTGAAGCTTTCTTT.

The chain carries TRBV2 and TRBJ2-1, with TRBD2 identical over 8 bases. This CDR3 is built from 13 residues. Germline values: CDR1 SNHLY, CDR2 FYNNEI. The junction had 5 bases not matched to a gene; V was cut back by 6 bases and J by 7 bases. CDR3 in amino acids: CASSGTSGNEQFF. CDR3 nucleotides: TGTGCCAGCAGCGGGACTAGTGGGAATGAGCAGTTCTTC.

This clone was seen only a few times. The chain carries TRBV5-1 and TRBJ1-2; 9 bases are a match to TRBD1. V shed 7 bases and J 6 bases; nucleotides not matched to a gene: 7. Germline-derived CDR1 and CDR2 are SGHRS and YFSETQ. The CDR3 has 13 residues. The CDR3 coding sequence is TGCGCCAGCTGTTGGGACAGGGTGAATGGCTACACCTTC. This encodes CASCWDRVNGYTF.

The chain links TRBV19 to TRBJ2-7; 8 bases fit TRBD2. Germline CDR1 reads LNHDA; CDR2 reads SQIVND (reference sequence). The trim removed 4 bases at V and 7 bases at J, leaving 9 bases unmatched. This CDR3 has 14 residues. The CDR3 region is CASSTLAGNGEQYF. The CDR3 DNA reads TGTGCCAGTAGTACATTAGCGGGAAACGGAGAGCAGTACTTC.

V gene TRBV21-1 combines with J gene TRBJ2-7; the table's D call TRBD2 went unverified against the DNA. TRBV21-1 is marked as a pseudogene. CDR3 length: 15 amino acids. The CDR3 bases are TGTGCCAGCAGTCCCGCGACTAGCGGACGTTACGAGCAGTACTTC. Protein sequence: CASSPATSGRYEQYF.

The chain carries TRBV30 and TRBJ2-3; TRBD2 aligns across 9 bases. The CDR3 covers 15 residues. Germline V gene data show CDR1 as GTSNPN and CDR2 as SVGIG (reference sequence). V was clipped by 0 bases and J by 3 bases; unmatched bases: 4. The CDR3 nucleotides are TGTGCCTGGAGTGTTACTAGCGGGCGTACAGATACGCAGTATTTT. It translates to CAWSVTSGRTDTQYF.

The chain uses TRBV10-2 and TRBJ2-2; 12 nucleotides line up with TRBD2. With V trimmed by 9 bases and J by 5 bases, 4 bases remained unmatched. The germline CDR1 and CDR2 sequences are WSHSY and SAAADI. The CDR3 totals 14 residues. This CDR3 reads CASRTSGITGELFF. DNA for the CDR3: TGCGCCAGTAGGACTAGCGGGATTACCGGGGAGCTGTTTTTT.

The CDR3 nucleotides are TGTGCCAGCAGTGACGGGGATGGATCTGGAAACACCATATATTTT. It specifies CASSDGDGSGNTIYF. The chain combines TRBV6-2 or TRBV6-3 with TRBJ1-3; unclear D gene. CDR1 is MNHEY and CDR2 is SVGEGT in the germline V gene. V lost 5 bases to trimming and J lost 1 base, with 12 bases between them. The length of the CDR3 is 15 residues.

The chain links TRBV5-1 to TRBJ1-6; tentatively, D is TRBD1 (5 bases). Between the trimmed V and J ends, which lost 0 bases and 0 bases, there was a span of 13 bases. Germline CDR1 and CDR2: SGHRS and YFSETQ. This CDR3 has 18 residues. CDR3 DNA sequence: TGCGCCAGCAGCTTGGTACCACAGGCTGTCTCCTATAATTCACCCCTCCACTTT. This gives the protein CASSLVPQAVSYNSPLHF.

V gene TRBV12-3 or TRBV12-4 combines with J gene TRBJ1-5, with D uncertain. The length of the CDR3 is 13 residues. V lost 3 bases and J 2 bases, leaving 5 bases between the germline ends. CDR3 coding DNA: TGTGCCAGCAGTTTTACGGGCAATCAGCCCCAGCATTTT. Amino acids: CASSFTGNQPQHF.

The chain joins TRBV10-1 to TRBJ1-6, with 8 nucleotides matching TRBD1. Looked up from germline, CDR1 is WNHNN and CDR2 is SYGVQD (reference sequence). The ends lost 5 bases at V and 7 bases at J; junction bases unmatched: 4. The CDR3 is 14 residues long. CDR3 bases: TGCGCCAGCAGTCAGGGGGCTGGGAATTCACCCCTCCACTTT. Translating it yields CASSQGAGNSPLHF.

The genes are TRBV19 and TRBJ1-3; TRBD1 might be the D (6 bases). In germline, CDR1 is LNHDA, CDR2 SQIVND (reference sequence). V gave up 7 bases and J gave up 4 bases, with 11 bases separating them. There are 13 residues in the CDR3. The CDR3 DNA sequence: TGTGCCAGTACGCAGGGGTTCGGAAACACCATATATTTT. Its protein product is CASTQGFGNTIYF.

The J gene is TRBJ1-5, the V gene TRBV20-1; D is possibly TRBD1 (5 bases). With 5 bases removed from V and 6 bases from J, the gap between germline ends came to 8 bases. CDR3 length equals 11 residues. Per the germline V gene, CDR1 is DFQATT and CDR2 is SNEGSKA (reference sequence). The CDR3 nucleotides are TGCAGTGCTCAGGGCGGTCAGCCCCAGCATTTT. It codes for CSAQGGQPQHF.

The V and J genes are TRBV11-3 and TRBJ2-7, with a weak D call TRBD1 (6 bases). Between the trimmed V and J ends, which lost 0 bases and 0 bases, there was a span of 15 bases. The CDR3 contains 17 residues. The germline gives CDR1 SGHNT, CDR2 YENEEA. The chain's CDR3 is CASSLDRDTSGSYEQYF. DNA for the CDR3: TGTGCCAGCAGCTTAGACCGGGACACCTCCGGCTCCTACGAGCAGTACTTC.

The chain carries TRBV2 and TRBJ1-5; 10 bases line up with TRBD1. Germline V lookup: CDR1 SNHLY, CDR2 FYNNEI. Unmatched junction bases numbered 11, after V lost 6 bases and J lost 3 bases. This CDR3 has 17 amino acids. CDR3 in amino acids: CASRRTGGNWNNQPQHF. The CDR3 region has the DNA TGTGCCAGCAGACGGACAGGGGGAAATTGGAACAATCAGCCCCAGCATTTT.